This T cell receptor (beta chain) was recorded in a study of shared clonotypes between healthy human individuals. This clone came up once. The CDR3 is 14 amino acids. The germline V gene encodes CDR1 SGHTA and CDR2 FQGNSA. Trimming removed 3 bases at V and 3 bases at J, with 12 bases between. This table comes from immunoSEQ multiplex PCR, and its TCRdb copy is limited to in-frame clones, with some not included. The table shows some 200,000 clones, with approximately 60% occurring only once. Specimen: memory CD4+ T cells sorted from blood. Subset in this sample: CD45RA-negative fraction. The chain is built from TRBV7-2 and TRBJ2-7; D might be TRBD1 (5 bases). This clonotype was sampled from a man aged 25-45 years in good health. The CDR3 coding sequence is TGTGCCAGCAGCTTTCGTGACAGTCACTACGAGCAGTACTTC. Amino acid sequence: CASSFRDSHYEQYF.